The rows below give T cell receptor beta chains drawn from one sample of a study of T-cell reconstitution after alpha-beta-depleted transplantation in children. MiXCR, applied by TCRdb to the PCR reads, yields one record per CDR3 protein. The sample lists approximately 430,000 distinct CDR3 sequences, around 15% occurring once. This material consisted of PBMCs, mostly from graft donor cells, taken 360 days after TCRalphabeta/CD19-depleted stem cell transplant. The receptors were sampled from a boy younger than two who had a stem cell transplant for Wiskott-Aldrich syndrome, so the T cells may come from the graft donor. CDR3s leave out the opening cysteine and the closing phenylalanine or tryptophan.

CDR3aa: ASSHPRGSVIFEQF
v_gene: TRBV27

CDR3aa: ASSQPGLAGGYYEQY
v_gene: TRBV12-3/TRBV12-4

CDR3aa: ASSQDCPGLGHTQY
v_gene: TRBV4-3

CDR3aa: ASSPLGSASNEQY
v_gene: TRBV18

CDR3aa: ATSRGTSGLTLRDTQY
v_gene: TRBV15

CDR3aa: ASSRLAGAQETQY
v_gene: TRBV5-1

CDR3aa: SVGPGHSYNEQF
v_gene: TRBV29-1

CDR3aa: ASTTSGTGEAGELF
v_gene: TRBV10-2

CDR3aa: ASSLIVDAF
v_gene: TRBV11-2

CDR3aa: ASSFRVKGPQH
v_gene: TRBV11-2

CDR3aa: AISLAGLSSPLH
v_gene: TRBV10-3

CDR3aa: AISASGGASYNEQF
v_gene: TRBV10-3

CDR3aa: ASSQDFYERGAQQY
v_gene: TRBV4-2

CDR3aa: AWSVTLLNEQY
v_gene: TRBV30

CDR3aa: ASSYTSVTDTQY
v_gene: TRBV6-2/TRBV6-3

CDR3aa: ASGGTGELF
v_gene: TRBV28

CDR3aa: ATSDPYEGPDTQY
v_gene: TRBV24-1

CDR3aa: SVGNFQETQY
v_gene: TRBV29-1

CDR3aa: ASSRHGVREQY
v_gene: TRBV5-1

CDR3aa: ASSMGKTSYNEQF
v_gene: TRBV19

CDR3aa: ASSLTGHQPQH
v_gene: TRBV6-2/TRBV6-3

CDR3aa: SARDRASGSSYNEQF
v_gene: TRBV20-1

CDR3aa: SARYLPGVNYEQY
v_gene: TRBV20-1

CDR3aa: ATRPPDTPNTGELF
v_gene: TRBV15

CDR3aa: ASSVGGGQEPTDKNIQY
v_gene: TRBV9

CDR3aa: SVVSGVETQY
v_gene: TRBV29-1

CDR3aa: AGGGTSGSDRTYNEQF
v_gene: TRBV11-1

CDR3aa: ASSLTRGGRTRELF
v_gene: TRBV11-2

CDR3aa: ASSKDGDRGREEKY
v_gene: TRBV21-1

CDR3aa: ASSPRTGGANVLT
v_gene: TRBV18

CDR3aa: ASRLSGRSYEQY
v_gene: TRBV6-1

CDR3aa: ASSLRLENIQY
v_gene: TRBV12-3/TRBV12-4

CDR3aa: ASSLVAINNEQF
v_gene: TRBV5-6

CDR3aa: ASRSRAGSTF
v_gene: TRBV7-9

CDR3aa: ASSRHPQGAYSYNEQF
v_gene: TRBV4-3

CDR3aa: ASSSVGALETQY
v_gene: TRBV12-3/TRBV12-4

CDR3aa: ASSRQDIAKNIQY
v_gene: TRBV19

CDR3aa: SVEVRAASSYNEQF
v_gene: TRBV29-1

CDR3aa: ASSLVGLNTEAF
v_gene: TRBV13

CDR3aa: ASSRYGRVPANTGELF
v_gene: TRBV7-8

CDR3aa: ATSDLREGPTDTQY
v_gene: TRBV24-1

CDR3aa: ASRPGWGGEKLF
v_gene: TRBV12-3/TRBV12-4